These 17 T cell receptor beta chains were sequenced from one sample in a study of PD-1 blockade in classical Hodgkin lymphoma. All patients experienced relapse after autologous stem cell transplantation, and brentuximab vedotin exposure was variable. Profiled with immunoSEQ multiplex PCR; TCRdb holds only in-frame clones, not every one. This sample has 95,000 to 100,000 clones, with 80% to 90% found just once. Specimen: peripheral blood mononuclear cells (PBMCs), collected before the second cycle of nivolumab. The receptors derive from a human donor with classical Hodgkin lymphoma.

V is TRBV5-1 and J is TRBJ1-1; TRBD1 agrees at 9 bases. The CDR3 sequence is 15 residues long. V trimming: 4 bases; J trimming: 1 base; junction bases outside the gene matches: 5. Germline CDR1 reads SGHRS; CDR2 reads YFSETQ. For the CDR3, the DNA is TGCGCCAGCAGCGACAAGACAGGGGGGAACACTGAAGCTTTCTTT. This codes for CASSDKTGGNTEAFF.

This clone was picked up a small number of times. The V and J genes are TRBV5-6 and TRBJ2-7; TRBD1 matches 9 bases. The CDR3 covers 15 residues. V lost 0 bases to trimming and J lost 3 bases; unmatched junction nucleotides: 4. Germline V CDR1 and CDR2: SGHDT, YYEEEE. The CDR3 DNA is TGTGCCAGCAGCTTGGGGGACAGGGCGAGCTACGAGCAGTACTTC. Encoded protein: CASSLGDRASYEQYF.

The chain joins TRBV19 to TRBJ2-5; 15 nucleotides align to TRBD2. V dropped 5 bases and J dropped 3; count of bases not matched to a gene: 1. The CDR3 covers 15 residues. From germline, CDR1 is LNHDA and CDR2 SQIVND (reference sequence). The CDR3 DNA follows: TGTGCCAGTAGTCGGACTAGCGGGGGGGAAGAGACCCAGTACTTC. It translates to CASSRTSGGEETQYF.

The J gene is TRBJ2-7, the V gene TRBV23-1; D uncertain. TRBV23-1 is assigned to the ORF class and has an uncertain function. Trimming stripped 2 bases from V and 4 bases from J, with 9 bases between. This CDR3 contains 13 residues. In DNA form, the CDR3 reads TGCGCCAGCAGTCAAGGATCAGGTTACGAGCAGTACTTC. Its protein product is CASSQGSGYEQYF.

This clone has only one observation. The J gene is TRBJ2-3, the V gene TRBV4-2; the match to TRBD2 covers 7 bases. The CDR3 length is 18 residues. CDR1 and CDR2 (germline): LGHNA, YNFKEQ. After removal of 0 bases from V and 1 base from J, the junction contained 10 bases not matched to a gene. Here the CDR3 DNA reads TGTGCCAGCAGCCAAGAACCCCGGCAGCGGGGACGCACAGATACGCAGTATTTT. Its protein is CASSQEPRQRGRTDTQYF.

This rearrangement joins TRBV27 to TRBJ2-7; tentative D call: TRBD1 (5 bases). V lost 6 bases to trimming and J lost 3 bases, with 9 bases between them. The CDR3 is 12 residues long. Germline-derived CDR1 and CDR2 are MNHEY and SMNVEV (reference sequence). The DNA of the CDR3 is TGTGCCAGCAGAAAACAGGACTACGAGCAGTACTTC. Its protein product is CASRKQDYEQYF.

This chain uses TRBV4-1 with TRBJ1-2; D is uncertain. V lost 0 bases to trimming and J lost 4 bases, with 24 bases between them. Per germline, CDR1 MGHRA and CDR2 YSYEKL. The CDR3 is 19 residues long. The CDR3 protein is CASSQDRWPAPVGRYGYTF. The CDR3 DNA reads TGCGCCAGCAGCCAAGATCGCTGGCCAGCCCCCGTCGGCCGCTATGGCTACACCTTC.

This sequence joins TRBV11-3 and TRBJ1-1, with 7 bases fitting TRBD1. With V trimmed by 4 bases and J by 5 bases, 4 bases remained unmatched. Germline CDR1 and CDR2: SGHNT and YENEEA. CDR3 size: 13 residues. The CDR3 region has the DNA TGTGCCAGCAGCTCGACAGGGTGGACTGAAGCTTTCTTT. It translates to CASSSTGWTEAFF.

This chain uses TRBV10-3 with TRBJ2-2; 7 positions match TRBD1. V was clipped by 2 bases and J by 6 bases; unmatched bases: 6. The CDR3 is 15 amino acids. Germline V gene lookup returns CDR1 ENHRY and CDR2 SYGVKD. The DNA for the CDR3 is TGTGCCATCAGTGAGGAAGGGGGCGCATCCGGGGAGCTGTTTTTT. Translating it yields CAISEEGGASGELFF.

This clone has a single count. The V call is TRBV10-1, the J call TRBJ2-1; 9 bases fit TRBD1. The J segment lost 5 bases and the V segment lost 0 bases, leaving 5 bases of the junction unmatched. The CDR3 covers 16 residues. Germline values: CDR1 WNHNN, CDR2 SYGVQD (reference sequence). The CDR3 loop reads CASSESVGDRDNEQFF. CDR3 in DNA: TGCGCCAGCAGTGAGTCGGTAGGGGACAGGGACAATGAGCAGTTCTTC.

The chain uses TRBV6-1 and TRBJ1-5, with 11 bases aligning to TRBD1. Germline loops: CDR1 MNHNS, CDR2 SASEGT. Trimming removed 4 bases from V and 7 bases from J; junction bases left unmatched: 6. This CDR3 region has 15 residues. The CDR3 DNA reads TGTGCCAGCAGTGGGACAGGGGGCCTGGGACAGCCCCAGCATTTT. It translates to CASSGTGGLGQPQHF.

This chain links TRBV30 with TRBJ2-1; weak D call: TRBD1 (5 bases). Germline V gene sequence: CDR1 GTSNPN, CDR2 SVGIG (reference sequence). The CDR3 loop spans 13 amino acids. The V end was cut by 8 bases, the J end by 0 bases, with 11 bases between. For the CDR3, the DNA is TGTGCCGGTTACAGGTCCTCCTACAATGAGCAGTTCTTC. It yields the protein CAGYRSSYNEQFF.

The rearrangement joins TRBV19 to TRBJ2-3; TRBD2 might be the D (7 bases). The CDR3 is 15 residues long. Trimming cost V 8 bases and J 0 bases, with 15 bases left between them. The germline V gene has CDR1 LNHDA and CDR2 SQIVND (reference sequence). For the CDR3, the DNA is TGTGCCAGTGGCTGGGGGGGCCGGAGCACAGATACGCAGTATTTT. Translated, it gives CASGWGGRSTDTQYF.

The V gene is TRBV30, the J gene TRBJ1-3; 7 bases map to TRBD1. After removal of 4 bases from V and 0 bases from J, the junction contained 9 bases not matched to a gene. This CDR3 comprises 16 residues. Germline CDR1 reads GTSNPN; CDR2 reads SVGIG (reference sequence). Here the CDR3 reads CAWTSDRSFSGNTIYF. CDR3 nucleotide sequence: TGTGCCTGGACCTCGGACAGGAGCTTCTCTGGAAACACCATATATTTT.

The chain uses TRBV30 and TRBJ1-5, with D perhaps matching TRBD1 (5 bases). The CDR3 length is 15 residues. Trimming took 1 base from V and 0 from J, leaving 10 bases between them. Germline V lookup: CDR1 GTSNPN, CDR2 SVGIG (reference sequence). The CDR3: CAWSARDYSNQPQHF. The CDR3 region has the DNA TGTGCCTGGAGTGCTAGGGACTATAGCAATCAGCCCCAGCATTTT.

The chain employs TRBV7-2 and TRBJ1-1; unclear D gene. Trimming stripped 5 bases from V and 3 bases from J, with 16 bases between. This CDR3 has 15 residues. The germline V gene encodes CDR1 SGHTA and CDR2 FQGNSA. CDR3 sequence: CASSAEAVEHTEAFF. As DNA, the CDR3 is TGTGCCAGCAGCGCTGAGGCGGTGGAGCACACTGAAGCTTTCTTT. The full variable domain, with the rest looked up from reference TRBV7-2 and TRBJ1-1, is GAGVSQSPSNKVTEKGKDVELRCDPISGHTALYWYRQSLGQGLEFLIYFQGNSAPDKSGLPSDRFSAERTGGSVSTLTIQRTQQEDSAVYLCASSAEAVEHTEAFFGQGTRLTVV.

The chain links TRBV11-2 to TRBJ1-2, with a tentative D call TRBD1 (5 bases). Trimming took off 1 base at V and 3 bases at J, with 9 bases between the two ends. This CDR3 is built from 14 residues. Looked up from germline, CDR1 is SGHAT and CDR2 is FQNNGV. Here the CDR3 reads CASSLARDHYGYTF. As DNA, the CDR3 is TGTGCCAGCAGCTTAGCGCGGGACCACTATGGCTACACCTTC.